The clone carrying this TCR beta chain showed up many times. Its matching antigen is unknown. The CDR3 contains 16 residues. V was shortened by 1 base and J by 1 base, with 13 bases between the two germline ends. This sample is part of a study of identical twins. Study-wide results and caveats: Twin-shared out-of-frame alpha sequences were enriched for low generation probability.

In TCRdb, the 5' RACE reads were re-called with MiXCR into one record per CDR3 protein. Found here are 200,000 to 300,000 distinct CDR3 sequences, about 13% of them singletons; the top ten hold under 4.5%. This sample was also put to use in a study of yellow fever vaccine responses in identical twins.

Sample: memory (CD45RO+) T cells sorted from blood. The TCR comes from a woman younger than 30 in good health. The chain has TRBV12-3 or TRBV12-4 and TRBJ1-2; D possibly corresponds to TRBD1 (5 bases). The CDR3, as DNA: TGTGCCAGCAGTTTAGTTTCAAGACAGTATAACTATGGCTACACCTTC. Translation gives CASSLVSRQYNYGYTF.